This TCR beta chain was captured in a study of graft-versus-host responses after intestinal transplantation. Study context: The whole recipient group had anti-thymocyte globulin induction followed by tacrolimus and steroids for roughly 3 years.

Turning to this clone: Antigen: not known.

Only in-frame clones appear in the TCRdb table, and some are missing; sequencing was by immunoSEQ multiplex PCR. The table records around 24,000 clones, 82% of them present only once. The CDR3 totals 13 residues. Trimming took 3 bases from V and 8 from J; bases not matched to a gene: 7. Germline V gives CDR1 MDHEN, CDR2 SYDVKM. V gene TRBV28 combines with J gene TRBJ2-7, with 7 bases that match TRBD1. Sequencing was performed on unstimulated CD8+ T cells sorted from spleen or lymph node cells, taken before transplant. This clonotype was obtained from a human donor who was the organ donor for an intestinal transplant. The CDR3 loop reads CASSFEGALKQYF. CDR3 in DNA: TGTGCCAGCAGTTTTGAGGGGGCCTTGAAGCAGTACTTC.